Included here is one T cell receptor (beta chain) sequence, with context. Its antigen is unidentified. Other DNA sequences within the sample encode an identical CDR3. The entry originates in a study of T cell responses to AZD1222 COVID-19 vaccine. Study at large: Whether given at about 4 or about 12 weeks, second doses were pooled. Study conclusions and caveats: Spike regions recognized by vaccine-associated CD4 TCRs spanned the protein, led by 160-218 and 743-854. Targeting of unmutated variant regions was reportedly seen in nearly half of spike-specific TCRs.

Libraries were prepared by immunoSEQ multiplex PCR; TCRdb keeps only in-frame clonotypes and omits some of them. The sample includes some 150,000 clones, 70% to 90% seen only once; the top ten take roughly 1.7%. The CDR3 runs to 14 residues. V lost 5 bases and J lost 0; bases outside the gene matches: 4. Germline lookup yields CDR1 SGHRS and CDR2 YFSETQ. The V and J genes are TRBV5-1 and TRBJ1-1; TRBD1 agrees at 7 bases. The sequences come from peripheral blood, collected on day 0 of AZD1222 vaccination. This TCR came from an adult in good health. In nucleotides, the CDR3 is TGCGCCAGCAGTCGGGACAGACTGAACACTGAAGCTTTCTTT. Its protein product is CASSRDRLNTEAFF.